This T cell receptor beta chain was observed in a study of T cells after yellow fever vaccination. The germline gives CDR1 SNHLY, CDR2 FYNNEI. With V trimmed by 5 bases and J by 4 bases, 11 bases remained unmatched. The CDR3 spans 17 residues. TCRdb reprocessed the 5' RACE reads with MiXCR, giving one entry per CDR3 protein. Of over 300,000 distinct CDR3 sequences in the sample, roughly 4.3% are singletons; the top ten hold 20% to 25%. This clonotype originated in a man in his late teens or twenties who received the YFV17D yellow fever vaccine. Sample: PBMCs, taken 5 days after the yellow fever booster vaccination. J is TRBJ1-2 and V is TRBV2; 12 nucleotides line up with TRBD1. In DNA form, the CDR3 reads TGTGCCAGCAGTCCGGGACAGGGGGCCAGTTACCCCTATGGCTACACCTTC. This codes for CASSPGQGASYPYGYTF.